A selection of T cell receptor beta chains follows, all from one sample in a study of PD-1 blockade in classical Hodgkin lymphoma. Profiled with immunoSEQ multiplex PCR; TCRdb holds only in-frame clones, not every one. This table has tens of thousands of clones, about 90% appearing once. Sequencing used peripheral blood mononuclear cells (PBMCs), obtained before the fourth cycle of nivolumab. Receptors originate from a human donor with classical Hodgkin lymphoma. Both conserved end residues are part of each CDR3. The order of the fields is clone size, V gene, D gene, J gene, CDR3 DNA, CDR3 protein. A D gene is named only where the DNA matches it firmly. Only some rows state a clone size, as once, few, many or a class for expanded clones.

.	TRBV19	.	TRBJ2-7	TGTGCCAGTAGTAGTCGGGAGAGCTACGAGCAGTACTTC	CASSSRESYEQYF
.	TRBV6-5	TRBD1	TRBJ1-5	TGTGCCAGCAGGCCCGGGACAGAGAGATCCCAGCCCCAGCATTTT	CASRPGTERSQPQHF
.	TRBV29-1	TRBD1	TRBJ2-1	TGCAGCGTTGCTACCCCAGACAGGGGTATCGTAAATGAGCAGTTCTTC	CSVATPDRGIVNEQFF
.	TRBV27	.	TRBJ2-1	TGTGCCAGCAGTTTAAAGGGATTTGAGCAGTTCTTC	CASSLKGFEQFF
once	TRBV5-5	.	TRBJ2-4	TGTGCCAGCAGCCTTGGTGCACAACTAGCCAAAAACATTCAGTACTTC	CASSLGAQLAKNIQYF
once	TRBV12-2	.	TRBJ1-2	TGTGCAAGTCGGGGACGCTATGGCTACACCTTC	CASRGRYGYTF
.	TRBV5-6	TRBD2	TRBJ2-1	TGTGCCAGCAGTTCTCTAGCGGCAAGATACAATGAGCAGTTCTTC	CASSSLAARYNEQFF
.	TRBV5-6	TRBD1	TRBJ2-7	TGTGCCAGCAGCTTTCGCGGGACAGGACACTACGAGCAGTACTTC	CASSFRGTGHYEQYF
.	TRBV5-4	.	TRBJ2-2	TGTGCCAGCAGCTGGGAGACAGCCGGGGAGCTGTTTTTT	CASSWETAGELFF
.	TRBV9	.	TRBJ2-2	TGTGCCAGCAGCCCCCTACCCACCGGGGAGCTGTTTTTT	CASSPLPTGELFF
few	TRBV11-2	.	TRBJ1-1	TGTGCCAGCAGCCCCCAGCACGGCACTGAAGCTTTCTTT	CASSPQHGTEAFF
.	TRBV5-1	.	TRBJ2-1	TGCGCCAGCAGTGATAAAAGCTGGGTTGAGCAGTTCTTC	CASSDKSWVEQFF
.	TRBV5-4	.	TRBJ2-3	TGTGCCAGCAGCTTGTACAGCACAGATACGCAGTATTTT	CASSLYSTDTQYF
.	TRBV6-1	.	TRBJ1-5	TGTGCCAGCCGTGAGGGAGTCCTTAGCAATCAGCCCCAGCATTTT	CASREGVLSNQPQHF
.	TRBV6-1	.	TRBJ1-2	TGTGCCAGCAGTGTGGGGTCAGGGGATGGCTACACCTTC	CASSVGSGDGYTF
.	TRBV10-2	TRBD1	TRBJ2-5	TGCGCCAGCATTCCAACCCAGGACAGGAGCCTACAAGAGACCCAGTACTTC	CASIPTQDRSLQETQYF
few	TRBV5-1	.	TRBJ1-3	TGCGCCAGCAGCTTGTACGGGCGCTCTGGAAACACCATATATTTT	CASSLYGRSGNTIYF
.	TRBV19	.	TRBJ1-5	TGTGCCAGTAATCAGGGGCAGAGCAATCAGCCCCAGCATTTT	CASNQGQSNQPQHF